This T cell receptor (beta chain) was obtained from a study of blood T cells in healthy people across ages. Notes on the study in general: The study could not conclusively compare naive and antigen-experienced cells, given its unsorted PBMCs. Roughly linearly, TCR beta diversity per million T cells fell as age increased. When set beside aged donors, long-lived donors presented more naive CD4+ cells and higher diversity.

The table lists this clonotype with many counts. What it binds is unknown. Trimming took 0 bases from V and 3 from J, leaving 5 bases between them. Germline CDR1 is ENHRY and CDR2 is SYGVKD. The length of the CDR3 is 14 residues. Using a J-beta primer mix together with a sample-barcoded 5' primer, a second PCR was run for about 6 to 12 cycles. From the 5' RACE reads, TCRdb called clonotypes with MiXCR, one entry per CDR3 protein. The sample comprises hundreds of thousands of distinct CDR3 sequences, under 65% of which are singletons, and roughly 14% rests with the top ten. Input material: blood. The V and J genes are TRBV10-3 and TRBJ1-4; D gene unclear. This TCR derives from a woman of 80 years or more in good health. CDR3 amino acids: CAISESGSNEKLFF. CDR3 sequence (DNA): TGTGCCATCAGTGAGTCGGGATCTAATGAAAAACTGTTTTTT.